Following are 8 T cell receptor beta chains from one sample sequenced in a study of T cells in Graves' hyperthyroidism and ophthalmopathy (dated by TCRdb to about 2019). Libraries were constructed by multiplex PCR. Data came from an Illumina HiSeq 2000. Amplification of TCR beta CDR3 regions was carried out from RNA transcripts. A first-round RT-PCR of the TCR CDR3 used the HTBI primer set with the Qiagen OneStep RT-PCR kit. The raw public data were reprocessed by TCRdb itself: fastp quality trimming at Q25, MiXCR clonotype calling, in-frame beta chains only. Rows are combined by CDR3 protein, so each entry shows the most common genes and DNA. The sample yields about 640,000 distinct CDR3 sequences; roughly 15% were counted once. The top ten clones comprise approximately 13% of the sample. Sequencing input: blood. These receptors were taken from a woman in her forties or fifties with Graves' ophthalmopathy.

This clonotype showed up many times. The rearrangement joins TRBV28 to TRBJ2-7; D possibly corresponds to TRBD1 (6 bases). In germline, CDR1 is MDHEN, CDR2 SYDVKM. The V end lost 2 bases, the J end lost 0 bases, and 11 bases lay between the germline ends. The CDR3 is made up of 15 amino acids. The CDR3 is CASSLLDRDSYEQYF. In DNA form, the CDR3 reads TGTGCCAGCAGTTTACTGGACAGAGACTCCTACGAGCAGTACTTC. Together with reference TRBV28 and TRBJ2-7, the CDR3 gives the full variable domain: DVKVTQSSRYLVKRTGEKVFLECVQDMDHENMFWYRQDPGLGLRLIYFSYDVKMKEKGDIPEGYSVSREKKERFSLILESASTNQTSMYLCASSLLDRDSYEQYFGPGTRLTVT.

The chain carries TRBV4-1 and TRBJ2-7; no definite D call. The ends were cut back, 0 bases at V and 3 bases at J, with 12 bases in the middle. CDR1 MGHRA and CDR2 YSYEKL come from the germline V gene. The CDR3 covers 15 residues. The CDR3 protein is CASSQDNTYFYEQYF. As DNA, the CDR3 is TGCGCCAGCAGCCAAGATAATACCTATTTCTACGAGCAGTACTTC.

The genes are TRBV6-1 and TRBJ2-7, with D maybe TRBD2 (5 bases). V was pared by 8 bases and J by 3 bases, with 14 bases between. CDR3 length: 13 amino acids. Germline CDR1 reads MNHNS; CDR2 reads SASEGT. CDR3: CASGSTRLYEQYF. Written as DNA, the CDR3 is TGTGCCAGCGGGTCAACTAGGCTCTACGAGCAGTACTTC.

The chain couples TRBV9 to TRBJ2-1, with D uncertain. The CDR3 is 15 residues long. Trimming removed 0 bases at V and 6 bases at J, with 13 bases between. Germline CDR1 is SGDLS and CDR2 is YYNGEE. CDR3 in DNA: TGTGCCAGCAGCGTAGATGGATTAGTCAGCAATGAGCAGTTCTTC. Translation: CASSVDGLVSNEQFF.

In this sample, this clonotype turned up a few times. The gene calls are TRBV18 and TRBJ2-7; possibly TRBD1 for D (6 bases). Trimming took 3 bases from V and 0 from J, leaving 9 bases between them. The CDR3 runs 14 residues. Germline-derived CDR1 and CDR2 are KGHSH and LQKENI. The CDR3 DNA is TGTGCCAGCTCACCTGTACAGGGCTCCTACGAGCAGTACTTC. Translation: CASSPVQGSYEQYF.

A remark on this clonotype: A much larger clone sits a single nucleotide away, making a read error possible. The CDR3 loop reads CASSEREVRPYEQYF. CDR3 coding DNA: TGTGCCAGCAGTGAGCGGGAAGTACGACCATACGAGCAGTACTTC. V is TRBV6-1 and J is TRBJ2-7, with D perhaps TRBD2 (6 bases). The CDR3 totals 15 residues. V was trimmed by 3 bases and J by 4 bases, leaving 16 bases between them. Looked up from germline, CDR1 is MNHNS and CDR2 is SASEGT.

This clonotype was recorded at least ten times. This chain links TRBV12-3 or TRBV12-4 with TRBJ2-7; TRBD1 matches 9 bases. The CDR3 loop spans 16 amino acids. With 5 bases clipped from V and 0 bases from J, the junction kept 8 bases outside the gene matches. The CDR3 protein is CASSHGTGSVSYEQYF. The CDR3 DNA reads TGTGCCAGCAGTCACGGGACAGGGTCAGTCTCCTACGAGCAGTACTTC.

V is TRBV20-1 and J is TRBJ2-3; 11 nucleotides match TRBD2. The CDR3 runs to 17 residues. Germline assignment: CDR1 DFQATT and CDR2 SNEGSKA (reference sequence). V lost 1 base to trimming and J lost 1 base; unmatched junction nucleotides: 7. The CDR3 DNA reads TGCAGTGCTAGAGGGGGGCTAGCGGGAGGAGGCACAGATACGCAGTATTTT. It specifies CSARGGLAGGGTDTQYF.